A selection of T cell receptor beta chains follows, all from one sample in a study of control samples from healthy donors and cancer patients. The repertoire was sequenced with immunoSEQ multiplex PCR; TCRdb's copy has only in-frame clones and lacks some. The repertoire holds roughly 100,000 clones, with 80% to 90% as singletons. Specimen: PBMCs. These TCRs come from a man aged 55 to 70 with lung cancer. Both conserved end residues are part of each CDR3. Each record gives: D gene, V gene, clone size, J gene, CDR3 DNA, CDR3 protein. The D gene is left open where the match is weak. For some rows the clone size is stated as once, few or many, or as a class when expanded; others skip it.

D: .; V: TRBV7-3; size: .; J: TRBJ1-5; DNA: TGTGCCAGCAGCTCTTCGGTGAATCAGCCCCAGCATTTT; CDR3: CASSSSVNQPQHF
D: TRBD1; V: TRBV19; size: .; J: TRBJ1-1; DNA: TGTGCCAGTAGTATGTCCTTACGACAGGGAAAGACTGAAGCTTTCTTT; CDR3: CASSMSLRQGKTEAFF
D: TRBD2; V: TRBV15; size: .; J: TRBJ2-1; DNA: TGTGCCACCAGCAGTCGACTAGCCGGGGATTACAATGAGCAGTTCTTC; CDR3: CATSSRLAGDYNEQFF
D: .; V: TRBV6-5; size: .; J: TRBJ1-2; DNA: TGTGCCAGCATGCTGGATTGGAGACATGGCTACACCTTC; CDR3: CASMLDWRHGYTF
D: .; V: TRBV6-4; size: .; J: TRBJ2-3; DNA: TGTGCCAGCAGTGCCGCGGGACAGCACACAGATACGCAGTATTTT; CDR3: CASSAAGQHTDTQYF
D: .; V: TRBV6-4; size: .; J: TRBJ1-5; DNA: TGTGCCAGCAGTGAACAGATTAATCAGCCCCAGCATTTT; CDR3: CASSEQINQPQHF
D: .; V: TRBV5-1; size: .; J: TRBJ1-1; DNA: TGCGCCAGCAGCTTTCGGGGGGGAGCGAACACTGAAGCTTTCTTT; CDR3: CASSFRGGANTEAFF
D: .; V: TRBV11-2; size: .; J: TRBJ2-5; DNA: TGTGCCAGCAGCTTAGGGGGGGGCTCGGGAGAGACCCAGTACTTC; CDR3: CASSLGGGSGETQYF
D: .; V: TRBV29-1; size: .; J: TRBJ1-1; DNA: TGCAGCGACCTGGGCCCCTCGAGGACCACTGAAGCTTTCTTT; CDR3: CSDLGPSRTTEAFF
D: .; V: TRBV7-3; size: .; J: TRBJ2-3; DNA: TGTGCCAGCAGCCTCGTGGTCACAGATACGCAGTATTTT; CDR3: CASSLVVTDTQYF
D: .; V: TRBV5-1; size: .; J: TRBJ1-2; DNA: TGCGCCAGCAGTGAGGCCCTACAGGAAAACTATGGCTACACCTTC; CDR3: CASSEALQENYGYTF
D: TRBD1; V: TRBV18; size: .; J: TRBJ1-6; DNA: TGTGCCAGCTCAAAGACAGGGGATGATTCACCCCTCCACTTT; CDR3: CASSKTGDDSPLHF
D: TRBD1; V: TRBV5-1; size: .; J: TRBJ1-6; DNA: TGCGCCAGCAGCTACCCCCCTTCCCGGGACAGGGCCCGCTTAGCCCTTAATTCACCCCTCCACTTT; CDR3: CASSYPPSRDRARLALNSPLHF
D: .; V: TRBV24-1; size: .; J: TRBJ2-5; DNA: TGTGCCACCAGTGGGTTGAACAGGGGAGGCGAGACCCAGTACTTC; CDR3: CATSGLNRGGETQYF
D: TRBD1; V: TRBV10-3; size: .; J: TRBJ1-2; DNA: TGTGCCATCAGTCCAGAGGGACAGGTCGGTTTCTATGGCTACACCTTC; CDR3: CAISPEGQVGFYGYTF
D: TRBD1; V: TRBV11-2; size: .; J: TRBJ2-7; DNA: TGTGCCAGCAGCAACTCCGGGACAGCCTACGAGCAGTACTTC; CDR3: CASSNSGTAYEQYF
D: .; V: TRBV19; size: many; J: TRBJ2-2; DNA: TGTGCCAGTAGGGGGTATCGGGGGAAGATGGAGCTGTTTTTT; CDR3: CASRGYRGKMELFF
D: .; V: TRBV25-1; size: .; J: TRBJ2-5; DNA: TGTGCCAGCAGTGGATCCCAAGAGACCCAGTACTTC; CDR3: CASSGSQETQYF
D: .; V: TRBV7-3; size: .; J: TRBJ1-2; DNA: TGTGCCAGCAGCTTAGAGGGGCATGGCTACACCTTC; CDR3: CASSLEGHGYTF
D: .; V: TRBV5-6; size: .; J: TRBJ2-3; DNA: TGTGCCAGCAGCGCGCGGACTGGGGGGGATACGCAGTATTTT; CDR3: CASSARTGGDTQYF
D: TRBD2; V: TRBV7-6; size: .; J: TRBJ2-5; DNA: TGTGCCAGCAGCTTAGCCCCCGGACTAGCGGGGGAAGAGACCCAGTACTTC; CDR3: CASSLAPGLAGEETQYF
D: .; V: TRBV9; size: .; J: TRBJ2-3; DNA: TGTGCCAGCAGCGTAGCGGACGGTTACACAGATACGCAGTATTTT; CDR3: CASSVADGYTDTQYF
D: TRBD1; V: TRBV7-6; size: .; J: TRBJ1-2; DNA: TGTGCCAGCAGCCCCGAAGCGACAGGGAACTATGGCTACACCTTC; CDR3: CASSPEATGNYGYTF
D: .; V: TRBV5-6; size: .; J: TRBJ1-1; DNA: TGTGCCAGCAGCTCCATTGTATCGGGGGTAGCTTTCTTT; CDR3: CASSSIVSGVAFF
D: .; V: TRBV11-3; size: .; J: TRBJ2-2; DNA: TGTGCCAGCAGGGGGCCAAGCACCGGGGAGCTGTTTTTT; CDR3: CASRGPSTGELFF
D: TRBD2; V: TRBV7-2; size: .; J: TRBJ2-2; DNA: TGTGCCAGCAGCTTTAGTCTAGCGGGGTCCAGTAGGCTGTTTTTT; CDR3: CASSFSLAGSSRLFF
D: .; V: TRBV25-1; size: once; J: TRBJ2-7; DNA: TGTGCCAGCTCCAGCTCCTACGAGCAGTACTTC; CDR3: CASSSSYEQYF
D: .; V: TRBV5-6; size: .; J: TRBJ1-1; DNA: TGTGCCAGCAGCTTTGGACGGCGGGATGTTTTCTTT; CDR3: CASSFGRRDVFF
D: .; V: TRBV6-6; size: .; J: TRBJ2-3; DNA: TGTGCCAGCACGACGGGTGATACGCAGTATTTT; CDR3: CASTTGDTQYF
D: .; V: TRBV7-7; size: .; J: TRBJ1-3; DNA: TGTGCCAGCAGCTTAAGGGGTGACTCTGGAAACACCATATATTTT; CDR3: CASSLRGDSGNTIYF
D: .; V: TRBV7-9; size: .; J: TRBJ2-1; DNA: TGTGCCAGCAGCCTGGGGCGAGATAGGGTCACCTACAATGAGCAGTTCTTC; CDR3: CASSLGRDRVTYNEQFF
D: .; V: TRBV29-1; size: .; J: TRBJ2-2; DNA: TGCAGCGTACCTGCCCTGACAGGTTCGAACACCGGGGAGCTGTTTTTT; CDR3: CSVPALTGSNTGELFF
D: .; V: TRBV6-1; size: .; J: TRBJ1-1; DNA: TGTGCCAGCAGTGACCAGGGAACAGGCACTGAAGCTTTCTTT; CDR3: CASSDQGTGTEAFF
D: .; V: TRBV7-2; size: .; J: TRBJ1-6; DNA: TGTGCCAGCAGCTTAGGGGACACTATAATGAATTCACCCCTCCACTTT; CDR3: CASSLGDTIMNSPLHF
D: .; V: TRBV9; size: .; J: TRBJ2-3; DNA: TGTGCCAGCAGTCCACAGGGACGGTTGTCGGATACGCAGTATTTT; CDR3: CASSPQGRLSDTQYF
D: TRBD1; V: TRBV18; size: .; J: TRBJ2-2; DNA: TGTGCCAGCTCACCATGGACAGGAGCCACCGGGGAGCTGTTTTTT; CDR3: CASSPWTGATGELFF
D: TRBD1; V: TRBV5-1; size: few; J: TRBJ1-1; DNA: TGCGCCAGCAGCTCCCGGGACAGGTCGACTCGGGACACTGAAGCTTTCTTT; CDR3: CASSSRDRSTRDTEAFF
D: .; V: TRBV30; size: .; J: TRBJ2-7; DNA: TGTGCCTGGAATCCTGGGGCCTCCTACGAGCAGTACTTC; CDR3: CAWNPGASYEQYF
D: TRBD1; V: TRBV6-5; size: .; J: TRBJ2-2; DNA: TGTGCCAGCAGTCTAGGACAGGGGAACACCGGGGAGCTGTTTTTT; CDR3: CASSLGQGNTGELFF
D: .; V: TRBV18; size: .; J: TRBJ2-1; DNA: TGTGCCAGCTCACCAACGCAGAACAATGAGCAGTTCTTC; CDR3: CASSPTQNNEQFF
D: .; V: TRBV5-1; size: .; J: TRBJ1-2; DNA: TGCGCCAGCAGCTTCTCGGGGGCTGGTGGCTACACCTTC; CDR3: CASSFSGAGGYTF
D: .; V: TRBV2; size: once; J: TRBJ2-1; DNA: TGTGCCAGCAGTTCCTACGGTGAGCAGTTCTTC; CDR3: CASSSYGEQFF
D: TRBD1; V: TRBV29-1; size: .; J: TRBJ2-1; DNA: TGCAGCGTTAAGGGGACAGGGACCTACAATGAGCAGTTCTTC; CDR3: CSVKGTGTYNEQFF
D: TRBD1; V: TRBV18; size: few; J: TRBJ2-7; DNA: TGTGCCAGCTCCGTTGACAGGGGCAAGTACGAGCAGTACTTC; CDR3: CASSVDRGKYEQYF
D: .; V: TRBV19; size: .; J: TRBJ2-2; DNA: TGTGCCAGTAGTATAGCAAGGGAAAACACCGGGGAGCTGTTTTTT; CDR3: CASSIARENTGELFF
D: TRBD1; V: TRBV5-4; size: .; J: TRBJ2-2; DNA: TGTGCCAGCAGCTCCAAAAAGGACAGGCTCACCGGGGAGCTGTTTTTT; CDR3: CASSSKKDRLTGELFF
D: .; V: TRBV6-6; size: .; J: TRBJ1-3; DNA: TGTGCCAGCATGGAGAACTCTGGAAACACCATATATTTT; CDR3: CASMENSGNTIYF
D: TRBD2; V: TRBV5-1; size: .; J: TRBJ2-5; DNA: TGCGCCAGCAGCCGAGTCGGGACTAGCGGGGGGGCGAAGACCCAGTACTTC; CDR3: CASSRVGTSGGAKTQYF
D: .; V: TRBV10-1; size: .; J: TRBJ2-3; DNA: TGCGCCAGCAGTGAAGGGACTCTAGGCACAGATACGCAGTATTTT; CDR3: CASSEGTLGTDTQYF
D: TRBD1; V: TRBV30; size: few; J: TRBJ1-1; DNA: TGTGCCTGGAGTAGGAGAGGCAGGGGGCACACTGAAGCTTTCTTT; CDR3: CAWSRRGRGHTEAFF
D: .; V: TRBV5-1; size: .; J: TRBJ1-4; DNA: TGCGCCAGCAGCCCCGGGGGTTGGTCTAATGAAAAACTGTTTTTT; CDR3: CASSPGGWSNEKLFF
D: .; V: TRBV5-5; size: once; J: TRBJ2-1; DNA: TGTGCCAGCAGCTTGGGACCGGTTTCCTACAATGAGCAGTTCTTC; CDR3: CASSLGPVSYNEQFF
D: .; V: TRBV6-5; size: .; J: TRBJ2-1; DNA: TGTGCCAGCAGTCCTACAGGGATCTCCTACAATGAGCAGTTCTTC; CDR3: CASSPTGISYNEQFF
D: .; V: TRBV6-6; size: .; J: TRBJ1-3; DNA: TGTGCCAGCAGTTACTTTGGGGGGTCCTCTGGAAACACCATATATTTT; CDR3: CASSYFGGSSGNTIYF
D: TRBD1; V: TRBV3-1/TRBV3-2; size: once; J: TRBJ2-2; DNA: TGTGCCAGCAGCGCCTCCGGGACAGGGGGAACCGGGGAGCTGTTTTTT; CDR3: CASSASGTGGTGELFF
D: TRBD1; V: TRBV3-1/TRBV3-2; size: .; J: TRBJ1-1; DNA: TGTGCCAGCAGCCAAAGCTCAGGGGGTGGGACTGAAGCTTTCTTT; CDR3: CASSQSSGGGTEAFF